This T cell receptor beta chain was captured in a study of control samples from healthy donors and cancer patients. Profiled with immunoSEQ multiplex PCR; TCRdb holds only in-frame clones, not every one. The table has under 95,000 clones, roughly 82% seen once. The germline V and J ends were trimmed by 0 bases and 6 bases, with 19 bases remaining between them. Per the germline V gene, CDR1 is SGHDT and CDR2 is YYEEEE. This CDR3 has 17 residues. The origin of this receptor is a man aged 50-60 years in good health. Material: blood. The V and J genes are TRBV5-6 and TRBJ2-1; D not certain. The CDR3 nucleotides read TGTGCCAGCAGCTTGGCGGTCCTGGACCGCCGTCGCAATGAGCAGTTCTTC. Residues: CASSLAVLDRRRNEQFF.